A selection of T cell receptor beta chains follows, all from one sample in a study of technical replicates of blood from a few donors. Data came from immunoSEQ multiplex PCR; TCRdb stores just in-frame clones and leaves some out. Of around 92,000 clones detected, about 96% appear once; the ten largest clones hold just over 0.2%. The sample was T cells isolated from PBMCs. The receptor set was obtained from a human donor in good health. Each CDR3 is given with its conserved first and last residue. A D gene is named only where the DNA matches it firmly. Clone size is given for some rows only: seen once, a few or many times, or a class if the clone is expanded.

size,V,D,length,J,DNA,CDR3
.,TRBV10-1,TRBD1,13,TRBJ1-2,TGCGCCAGCAGCACCGGGACAGCCTATGGCTACACCTTC,CASSTGTAYGYTF
.,TRBV18,.,15,TRBJ2-5,TGTGCCAGCTCACCAGTCTGGTGGCCCCAAGAGACCCAGTACTTC,CASSPVWWPQETQYF
.,TRBV27,.,16,TRBJ2-3,TGTGCCAGCAGTTCCCCACAGGGAACGGCCCCAGATACGCAGTATTTT,CASSSPQGTAPDTQYF
.,TRBV5-1,TRBD1,15,TRBJ2-3,TGCGCCAGCAGCCTGGACAGGGGGCGCACAGATACGCAGTATTTT,CASSLDRGRTDTQYF
.,TRBV2,TRBD2,16,TRBJ2-2,TGTGCCAGCAGTGGAGGAGGCGGGAGGCGTACCGGGGAGCTGTTTTTT,CASSGGGGRRTGELFF
.,TRBV6-5,.,13,TRBJ1-1,TGTGCCAGCAGTGACCGGGAGAAAAGGGAAGCTTTCTTT,CASSDREKREAFF
.,TRBV7-9,.,15,TRBJ2-2,TGTGCCAGCAGCTCCGAGGGAGTTGGAACCGGGGAGCTGTTTTTT,CASSSEGVGTGELFF
few,TRBV30,.,10,TRBJ1-1,TGTGCCTGGGAGGACACTGAAGCTTTCTTT,CAWEDTEAFF
.,TRBV5-1,TRBD2,14,TRBJ2-5,TGCGCCAGCAGCTTGACGCTAGCGGGAGAGACCCAGTACTTC,CASSLTLAGETQYF
.,TRBV19,.,16,TRBJ1-6,TGTGCCAGTAGGCCCCGGGGAGAGAGGGATACTTCACCCCTCCACTTT,CASRPRGERDTSPLHF
.,TRBV6-5,TRBD1,15,TRBJ2-7,TGTGCCAGCAGTTACCGGGACAGGGTTTCCTACGAGCAGTACTTC,CASSYRDRVSYEQYF
.,TRBV5-1,TRBD1,15,TRBJ1-3,TGCGCCAGCAGTCGGACAGGGGCTACTGGAAACACCATATATTTT,CASSRTGATGNTIYF
.,TRBV5-1,.,17,TRBJ2-1,TGCGCCAGCAGCTTGGGAGACCAGGAAGTCTCCTACAATGAGCAGTTCTTC,CASSLGDQEVSYNEQFF
.,TRBV27,TRBD2,17,TRBJ2-1,TGTGCCAGCAGTTTACTAGCGGGAGATCGTCCCTACAATGAGCAGTTCTTC,CASSLLAGDRPYNEQFF
.,TRBV13,TRBD1,14,TRBJ1-1,TGTGCCAGCAGCCAGCCCGGGACAGGGGCCGAAGCTTTCTTT,CASSQPGTGAEAFF
.,TRBV18,.,13,TRBJ1-5,TGTGCCAGCTCACCACGTAGTAATCAGCCCCAGCATTTT,CASSPRSNQPQHF
.,TRBV7-8,.,16,TRBJ2-2,TGTGCCAGCAGCCCCTCAGGTCAGGGGAACACCGGGGAGCTGTTTTTT,CASSPSGQGNTGELFF
.,TRBV9,TRBD2,15,TRBJ2-2,TGTGCCAGCAGCGGCCGGACTAGCGGGACCGGGGAGCTGTTTTTT,CASSGRTSGTGELFF
.,TRBV7-2,.,16,TRBJ1-4,TGTGCCAGCAGCTTAGGACACCTTCCAACTAATGAAAAACTGTTTTTT,CASSLGHLPTNEKLFF
.,TRBV7-2,.,14,TRBJ2-7,TGTGCCAGCAGCCCACTAACGATCGTACACGAGCAGTACTTC,CASSPLTIVHEQYF
.,TRBV6-5,.,14,TRBJ2-5,TGTGCCAGCAGTTATGAGACTAGTCGTGGGACCCAGTACTTC,CASSYETSRGTQYF
.,TRBV7-3,.,14,TRBJ2-5,TGTGCCAGCAGCACTACAGGCAACAAAGAGACCCAGTACTTC,CASSTTGNKETQYF
.,TRBV11-3,.,11,TRBJ2-7,TGTGCCAGCAGCCCAGGGCTCGGGCAGTACTTC,CASSPGLGQYF
.,TRBV7-9,TRBD1,12,TRBJ1-2,TGTGCCAGCAGCCAGGGGGCGTTCGGCTACACCTTC,CASSQGAFGYTF
once,TRBV28,.,14,TRBJ1-2,TGTGCCAGCAGTTTATCGCGGGTCGGCTATGGCTACACCTTC,CASSLSRVGYGYTF
.,TRBV11-3,.,13,TRBJ1-2,TGTGCCAGCAGCTTCTCGACAGACTATGGCTACACCTTC,CASSFSTDYGYTF
.,TRBV5-5,TRBD1,16,TRBJ2-1,TGTGCCAGCAGCTTGTTGGGACAGGGGGTCTACAATGAGCAGTTCTTC,CASSLLGQGVYNEQFF
.,TRBV5-1,.,12,TRBJ2-7,TGCGCCAGCAGCTTGTCAACTTCCGAGCAGTACTTC,CASSLSTSEQYF
.,TRBV28,TRBD1,16,TRBJ2-1,TGTGCCAGCAGTACATGGACAGGGCGCACCTACAATGAGCAGTTCTTC,CASSTWTGRTYNEQFF
.,TRBV25-1,.,14,TRBJ1-5,TGTGCCAGCAGTGAGGGGCCTAGCAATCAGCCCCAGCATTTT,CASSEGPSNQPQHF
.,TRBV7-8,.,12,TRBJ2-5,TGTGCCAGCAGTTTACAGGCAGAGACCCAGTACTTC,CASSLQAETQYF
.,TRBV19,.,14,TRBJ1-2,TGTGCCAGTAGTATAGGTGGAGCTAACTATGGCTACACCTTC,CASSIGGANYGYTF
once,TRBV6-5,.,16,TRBJ2-7,TGTGCCAGCAGTTACTCCCCGCAGACACTCCCCTACGAGCAGTACTTC,CASSYSPQTLPYEQYF
.,TRBV6-5,TRBD1,15,TRBJ1-1,TGTGCCAGCAGTCGCACAGGGGTCATGAACACTGAAGCTTTCTTT,CASSRTGVMNTEAFF
.,TRBV10-1,TRBD1,15,TRBJ2-5,TGCGCCAGCAGTGATCCCGGACAGGGAAGAGAGACCCAGTACTTC,CASSDPGQGRETQYF
.,TRBV29-1,TRBD1,14,TRBJ1-2,TGCAGCGTTGATTCTTGGGACAGCACCTATGGCTACACCTTC,CSVDSWDSTYGYTF
.,TRBV5-1,.,14,TRBJ1-1,TGCGCCAGCAGCTTGGCAACAACGACAGGAGAAGCTTTCTTT,CASSLATTTGEAFF
.,TRBV9,.,13,TRBJ2-7,TGTGCCAGCAGCTGGACAGACTCCTACGAGCAGTACTTC,CASSWTDSYEQYF
.,TRBV27,TRBD1,15,TRBJ2-4,TGTGCCAGCAGTTTTTTCGGACAGGGTAAAAACATTCAGTACTTC,CASSFFGQGKNIQYF
.,TRBV29-1,.,14,TRBJ1-1,TGCAGCGTCGTAACGGGACTGCAGGGCGCTGAAGCTTTCTTT,CSVVTGLQGAEAFF